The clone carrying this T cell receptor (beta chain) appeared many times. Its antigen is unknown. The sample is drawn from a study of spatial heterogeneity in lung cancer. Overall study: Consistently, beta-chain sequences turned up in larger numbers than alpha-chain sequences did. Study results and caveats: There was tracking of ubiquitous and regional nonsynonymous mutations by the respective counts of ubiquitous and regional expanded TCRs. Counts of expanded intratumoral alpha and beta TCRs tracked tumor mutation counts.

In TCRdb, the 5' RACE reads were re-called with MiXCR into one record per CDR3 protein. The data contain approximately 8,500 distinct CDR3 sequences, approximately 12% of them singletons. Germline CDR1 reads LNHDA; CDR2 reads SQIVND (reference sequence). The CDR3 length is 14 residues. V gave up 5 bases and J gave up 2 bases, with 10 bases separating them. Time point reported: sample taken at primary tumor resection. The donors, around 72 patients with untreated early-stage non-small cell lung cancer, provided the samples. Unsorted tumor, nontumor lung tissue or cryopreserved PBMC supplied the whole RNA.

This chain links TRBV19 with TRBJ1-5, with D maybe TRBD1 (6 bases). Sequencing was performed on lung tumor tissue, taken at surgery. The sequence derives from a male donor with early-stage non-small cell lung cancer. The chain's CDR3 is CASSPRQGNQPQHF. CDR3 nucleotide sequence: TGTGCCAGTAGTCCACGACAGGGCAATCAGCCCCAGCATTTT. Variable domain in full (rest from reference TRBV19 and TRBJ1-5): DGGITQSPKYLFRKEGQNVTLSCEQNLNHDAMYWYRQDPGQGLRLIYYSQIVNDFQKGDIAEGYSVSREKKESFPLTVTSAQKNPTAFYLCASSPRQGNQPQHFGDGTRLSIL.